The clone carrying this TCR beta chain was picked up a small number of times. The target antigen is unknown. An equimolar mix of two oligonucleotides served as the beta constant-region primer for TRBC1 and TRBC2. Ligated cDNA was amplified by four rounds of PCR with nested alpha and beta constant-region primers and SP2. One entry per CDR3 protein results from TCRdb running MiXCR on the UMI-ligation and nested PCR reads. Among more than 120,000 distinct CDR3 sequences, more than 15% were seen once, and the ten largest hold about 0.6%. This record belongs to a study of naive and memory T cell subsets. Study-level points and caveats: Each distinct alpha or beta sequence counts as one clonotype. Gini index rose across naive, CM, EM and EMRA in CD4 and CD8. A few larger clonotypes appeared in naive repertoires, especially CD8, possibly memory cells re-expressing CD45RA. Findings for naive and memory subsets could not be checked against ground truth.

Germline V CDR1 and CDR2: SGDLS, YYNGEE. V was cut by 0 bases and J by 2 bases, with 10 bases left in between. The CDR3 is 15 residues long. The chain uses TRBV9 and TRBJ2-3; D not resolved. Sequenced: naive CD8+ T cells from blood. This TCR derives from a human donor in good health. The chain's CDR3 is CASSVEGRNTDTQYF. The DNA of the CDR3 is TGTGCCAGCAGCGTAGAGGGCAGGAACACAGATACGCAGTATTTT.